This T cell receptor beta chain originates from a study of blood T cell repertoires in COVID-19. The study assigned cohorts using participant-reported clinical history. Germline CDR1 SGHRS, CDR2 YFSETQ. V gave up 4 bases and J gave up 8 bases; unmatched junction bases: 11. The CDR3 loop spans 14 amino acids. TCRdb keeps only in-frame clones here, not all; method: immunoSEQ multiplex PCR. Of approximately 300,000 clones listed, 89% are singletons. This clone was seen only a few times. This receptor was obtained from a woman aged 25 to 39 who had recovered from COVID-19. The chain has TRBV5-1 and TRBJ1-1; 7 positions agree with TRBD1. Sequenced material: PBMCs or T cells enriched from blood (not recorded which). The CDR3 is CASSLPGQSQEAFF. In DNA form, the CDR3 reads TGCGCCAGCAGCCTCCCGGGACAGAGCCAAGAAGCTTTCTTT.